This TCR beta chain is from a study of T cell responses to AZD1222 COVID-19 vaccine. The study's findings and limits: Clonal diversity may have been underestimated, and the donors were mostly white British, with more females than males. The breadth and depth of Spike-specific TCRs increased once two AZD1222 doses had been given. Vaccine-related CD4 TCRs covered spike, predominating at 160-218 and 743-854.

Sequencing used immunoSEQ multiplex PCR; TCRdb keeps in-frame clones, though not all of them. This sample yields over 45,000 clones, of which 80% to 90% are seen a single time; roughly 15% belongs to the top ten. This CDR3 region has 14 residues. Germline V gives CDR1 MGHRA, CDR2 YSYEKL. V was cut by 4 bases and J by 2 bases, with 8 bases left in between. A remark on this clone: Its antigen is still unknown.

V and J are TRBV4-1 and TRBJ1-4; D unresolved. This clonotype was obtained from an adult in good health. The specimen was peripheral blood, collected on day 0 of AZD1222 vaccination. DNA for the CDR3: TGCGCCAGCAGCCTGTCGGCCACTAATGAAAAACTGTTTTTT. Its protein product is CASSLSATNEKLFF.